A selection of T cell receptor beta chains follows, all from one sample in a study of blood T cell repertoires in COVID-19. Repertoires were generated with immunoSEQ multiplex PCR, while TCRdb's copy carries only in-frame clones and drops some. The sample contains about 180,000 clones, about 86% of which appear only once. The sequenced material came from peripheral blood. These receptors came from a man in his fifties with active or convalescent COVID-19. Each CDR3 is given without its conserved first and last residue.

CDR3 protein | J gene | V gene
ATARDINQPQH | TRBJ1-5 | TRBV10-2
ASRLAGEEDEQF | TRBJ2-1 | TRBV11-3
ASSQGQGLLRTEAF | TRBJ1-1 | TRBV3-1/TRBV3-2
ASSLLLSGNTIY | TRBJ1-3 | TRBV7-2
ASSYSRSNQPQH | TRBJ1-5 | TRBV6-5
ASSLQNTGELF | TRBJ2-2 | TRBV28
AISETRTGRTYNSPLH | TRBJ1-6 | TRBV10-3
ASSYSAGGRGYT | TRBJ1-2 | TRBV6-5
ASSLSGGGDTQY | TRBJ2-3 | TRBV3-1/TRBV3-2
ASSTLPGTPADEQY | TRBJ2-7 | TRBV28
ASSQLAGVTYNEQF | TRBJ2-1 | TRBV3-1/TRBV3-2
ASGTGSSNTGELF | TRBJ2-2 | TRBV12-5
AISELAGGQGGIQY | TRBJ2-4 | TRBV10-3
ASLRGDGGEQY | TRBJ2-7 | TRBV2
ASSLQGPGGNQPQH | TRBJ1-5 | TRBV7-9
ASSQGDRAYNEQF | TRBJ2-1 | TRBV4-1
ASLSGGPSTDTQY | TRBJ2-3 | TRBV28
AISESQGLQETQY | TRBJ2-5 | TRBV10-3
ASSPRLAGELNEQY | TRBJ2-7 | TRBV3-1/TRBV3-2
ASSYPSGSQPQH | TRBJ1-5 | TRBV6-2/TRBV6-3
ATSDPNSGGKEQY | TRBJ2-7 | TRBV24-1
ASSSGQLNIQY | TRBJ2-4 | TRBV7-2
ASSQREGETQY | TRBJ2-5 | TRBV18
ASSLEGAIEAF | TRBJ1-1 | TRBV5-1
ASSFRVQGATDTQY | TRBJ2-3 | TRBV27
ASSVAGGGSYNEQF | TRBJ2-1 | TRBV9
ASSLVGGSYNEQF | TRBJ2-1 | TRBV7-2
ASSDGTANTGELF | TRBJ2-2 | TRBV10-1
ASSLKLSAGGPDTQY | TRBJ2-3 | TRBV19